The 21 T cell receptor beta chains given below trace back to one sample, sequenced in a study of blood T cell repertoires in COVID-19. The protocol was immunoSEQ multiplex PCR, while the TCRdb copy is restricted to in-frame clones and leaves out a portion. The sample records approximately 240,000 clones, less than 90% being singletons. Sequencing was done on a sample of PBMCs or T cells enriched from blood (not recorded which). Every receptor here comes from a woman aged 45-65 years in a cohort exposed to, infected with or recovered from COVID-19 (not recorded which).

The genes are TRBV6-5 and TRBJ1-1, with 7 positions matching TRBD1. V trimming: 6 bases; J trimming: 10 bases; junction bases outside the gene matches: 5. The germline V gene encodes CDR1 MNHEY and CDR2 SVGAGI. The CDR3 extends over 11 amino acids. CDR3 sequence reads: CASSRQGSAFF. The DNA for the CDR3 is TGTGCCAGCAGCCGACAGGGTTCAGCTTTCTTT.

This rearrangement joins TRBV7-3 to TRBJ1-1; 7 nucleotides match TRBD1. In germline, CDR1 is SGHTA, CDR2 FQGTGA. This CDR3 spans 15 amino acids. The V segment lost 5 bases and the J segment 4 bases; nucleotides outside the gene matches: 10. The CDR3 here is CASSPAGTESTEAFF. The CDR3 DNA is TGTGCCAGCAGCCCAGCCGGGACAGAAAGCACTGAAGCTTTCTTT. The variable domain in full, completed from reference TRBV7-3 and TRBJ1-1, reads GAGVSQTPSNKVTEKGKYVELRCDPISGHTALYWYRQSLGQGPEFLIYFQGTGAADDSGLPNDRFFAVRPEGSVSTLKIQRTERGDSAVYLCASSPAGTESTEAFFGQGTRLTVV.

This chain connects TRBV2 to TRBJ1-2; D gene unclear. Deletions cut 6 bases from V and 8 bases from J, with 7 bases between. The CDR3 runs to 10 residues. Germline lookup yields CDR1 SNHLY and CDR2 FYNNEI. DNA for the CDR3: TGTGCCAGCAGAGCAAAGGGCTACACCTTC. Protein sequence: CASRAKGYTF.

The chain carries TRBV27 and TRBJ1-1, with D maybe TRBD1 (6 bases). CDR1 and CDR2 (germline): MNHEY, SMNVEV (reference sequence). This CDR3 spans 14 amino acids. V was clipped by 4 bases and J by 1 base, with 10 bases between them. CDR3 nucleotide sequence: TGTGCCAGCAGTTCGCAGGGGCCGAACACTGAAGCTTTCTTT. This translates into CASSSQGPNTEAFF.

The genes are TRBV13 and TRBJ1-1, with a possible D match to TRBD1 (5 bases). V was pared by 3 bases and J by 4 bases, with 9 bases between. This CDR3 comprises 13 residues. Germline-derived CDR1 and CDR2 are PRHDT and FYEKMQ (reference sequence). CDR3 loop: CASSFLGGTEAFF. CDR3 DNA sequence: TGTGCCAGCAGCTTTCTCGGGGGCACTGAAGCTTTCTTT.

The J gene is TRBJ1-2, the V gene TRBV5-1; 7 bases are a match to TRBD1. This CDR3 has 15 amino acids. Losses at the gene ends were 4 bases for V and 2 bases for J; bases not matched to a gene: 8. Germline CDR1 SGHRS, CDR2 YFSETQ. CDR3 nucleotides: TGCGCCAGCAGCCCTGTGGGGGGACAGAACTATGGCTACACCTTC. It yields the protein CASSPVGGQNYGYTF.

The V and J genes are TRBV5-4 and TRBJ1-2, with 7 bases aligning to TRBD1. Unmatched junction bases numbered 2, after V lost 3 bases and J lost 3 bases. Germline CDR1 is SGHNT and CDR2 is YYREEE (reference sequence). This CDR3 has 13 amino acids. CDR3 protein: CASSSTGYYGYTF. The CDR3 nucleotides are TGTGCCAGCAGCTCGACAGGGTACTATGGCTACACCTTC.

Here the CDR3 DNA reads TGTGCCAGCAGCCAAGAGGGGCGGACTGAAGCTTTCTTT. Its protein is CASSQEGRTEAFF. V and J are TRBV4-2 and TRBJ1-1, with a weak D call TRBD1 (5 bases). This CDR3 contains 13 residues. The V end lost 0 bases, the J end lost 5 bases, and 7 bases lay between the germline ends. Germline-derived CDR1 and CDR2 are LGHNA and YNFKEQ.

The rearrangement uses TRBV14 and TRBJ2-1, with 16 bases identical to TRBD2. V was clipped by 3 bases and J by 1 base; unmatched bases: 3. Germline CDR1 reads SGHDN; CDR2 reads FVKESK. The CDR3 covers 18 residues. The CDR3 loop reads CASSQGLAGGLSYNEQFF. The CDR3 coding sequence is TGTGCCAGCAGCCAGGGACTAGCGGGGGGGCTATCCTACAATGAGCAGTTCTTC.

J is TRBJ2-1 and V is TRBV20-1, with 11 nucleotides matching TRBD2. CDR3 length: 16 amino acids. Germline V CDR1 and CDR2: DFQATT, SNEGSKA (reference sequence). J was trimmed by 8 bases and V by 3 bases; bases with no gene match: 12. The DNA of the CDR3 is TGCAGTGCTAGTGGGACTACTAGCGGGGGTCATGATGAGCAGTTCTTC. The encoded protein is CSASGTTSGGHDEQFF.

V is TRBV19 and J is TRBJ1-2; 9 bases agree with TRBD1. Germline lookup yields CDR1 LNHDA and CDR2 SQIVND (reference sequence). CDR3 length: 14 residues. V lost 2 bases to trimming and J lost 8 bases; unmatched junction nucleotides: 6. The CDR3 DNA sequence: TGTGCCAGTAGTATATTGGGACAGGGTATCGGCTACACCTTC. Residues: CASSILGQGIGYTF.

This sequence joins TRBV12-2 and TRBJ1-5. TRBV12-2 is a pseudogene. This CDR3 contains 14 residues. CDR3 protein: CASRAVRSNQPQHF. The CDR3 nucleotides read TGTGCAAGTCGCGCGGTACGGAGCAATCAGCCCCAGCATTTT.

This rearrangement joins TRBV4-3 to TRBJ2-2; D might be TRBD2 (5 bases). V shed 0 bases and J shed 6 bases, with 23 bases lying between them. The CDR3 spans 19 residues. The germline V gene encodes CDR1 LGHNA and CDR2 YSLEER. The CDR3 region is CASSQDLSRAYIVPGELFF. As DNA, the CDR3 is TGCGCCAGCAGCCAAGATCTTTCGCGGGCTTACATTGTTCCCGGGGAGCTGTTTTTT.

The sample holds a few counts of this clone. The chain couples TRBV5-4 to TRBJ1-4; D not certain. Trimming pared 2 bases from V and 8 bases from J, leaving 10 bases between. CDR1 SGHNT and CDR2 YYREEE come from the germline V gene (reference sequence). This CDR3 has 13 residues. Written as DNA, the CDR3 is TGTGCCAGCAGCTTCGGGGAAAAGGAAAAACTGTTTTTT. It specifies CASSFGEKEKLFF.

This clone was picked up a small number of times. J is TRBJ1-1 and V is TRBV30, with D unclear. Germline loops: CDR1 GTSNPN, CDR2 SVGIG (reference sequence). The V end lost 0 bases, the J end lost 3 bases, and 14 bases lay between the germline ends. This CDR3 has 15 amino acids. CDR3 amino acids: CAWSVRGSRDTEAFF. DNA for the CDR3: TGTGCCTGGAGTGTAAGAGGGTCCCGAGACACTGAAGCTTTCTTT.

The V and J genes are TRBV7-8 and TRBJ2-5; 8 bases line up with TRBD1. CDR1 SGHVS and CDR2 FQNEAQ come from the germline V gene. V shed 6 bases and J 0 bases; nucleotides not matched to a gene: 6. The CDR3 totals 15 residues. Written as DNA, the CDR3 is TGTGCCAGCAGGGCGGACAGGGCCAACCAAGAGACCCAGTACTTC. Protein: CASRADRANQETQYF.

The chain has TRBV14 and TRBJ2-5, with D perhaps TRBD2 (6 bases). CDR3 length: 17 residues. Germline-derived CDR1 and CDR2 are SGHDN and FVKESK. Trimming shortened V by 1 base and J by 5 bases, and 20 bases separated the two germline ends. CDR3 region: CASSQAAKRAVLETQYF. The CDR3 coding sequence is TGTGCCAGCAGCCAAGCGGCCAAGCGGGCCGTGTTGGAGACCCAGTACTTC.

The gene calls are TRBV7-2 and TRBJ1-2; a possible D gene is TRBD1 (5 bases). CDR1 SGHTA and CDR2 FQGNSA come from the germline V gene. Deletions cut 3 bases from V and 0 bases from J, with 8 bases between. The CDR3 consists of 14 residues. As DNA, the CDR3 is TGTGCCAGCAGCTTGCTGACAGCTAACTATGGCTACACCTTC. Amino acid sequence: CASSLLTANYGYTF.

This chain connects TRBV7-8 to TRBJ2-7; maybe TRBD1 (6 bases). The germline V gene has CDR1 SGHVS and CDR2 FQNEAQ. The CDR3 is 15 residues long. V was shortened by 4 bases and J by 1 base, with 14 bases between the two germline ends. The CDR3 DNA is TGTGCCAGCAGCTCCACGCCGGACAGATCCTACGAGCAGTACTTC. Amino acid sequence: CASSSTPDRSYEQYF.

The rearrangement joins TRBV4-2 to TRBJ1-2; 7 bases align to TRBD1. The CDR3 spans 16 residues. Germline trimming cut 0 bases from V and 5 bases from J; bases unmatched to any gene: 9. Germline assignment: CDR1 LGHNA and CDR2 YNFKEQ. CDR3 amino acids: CASSQDLIRGLYGYTF. As DNA, the CDR3 is TGTGCCAGCAGCCAAGATCTTATTAGGGGGCTGTATGGCTACACCTTC.

J is TRBJ2-5 and V is TRBV28; TRBD2 might be the D (6 bases). The CDR3 contains 14 residues. Germline values: CDR1 MDHEN, CDR2 SYDVKM. Trimming took off 3 bases at V and 0 bases at J, with 8 bases between the two ends. CDR3 in amino acids: CASSLGGYQETQYF. In DNA, the CDR3 is TGTGCCAGCAGTTTGGGGGGTTACCAAGAGACCCAGTACTTC.